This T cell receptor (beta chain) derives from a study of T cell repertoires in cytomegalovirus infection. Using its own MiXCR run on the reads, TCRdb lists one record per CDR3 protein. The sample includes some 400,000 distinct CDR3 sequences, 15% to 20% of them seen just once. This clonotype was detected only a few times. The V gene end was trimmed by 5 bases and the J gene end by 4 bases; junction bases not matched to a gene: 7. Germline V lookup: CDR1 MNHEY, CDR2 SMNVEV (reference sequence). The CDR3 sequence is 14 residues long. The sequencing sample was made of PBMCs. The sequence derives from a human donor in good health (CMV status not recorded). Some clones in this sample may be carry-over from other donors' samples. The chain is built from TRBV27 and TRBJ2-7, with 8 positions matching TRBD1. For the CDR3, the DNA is TGTGCCAGCAGTACCCCAGGGGGCAGGTACGAGCAGTACTTC. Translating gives CASSTPGGRYEQYF.